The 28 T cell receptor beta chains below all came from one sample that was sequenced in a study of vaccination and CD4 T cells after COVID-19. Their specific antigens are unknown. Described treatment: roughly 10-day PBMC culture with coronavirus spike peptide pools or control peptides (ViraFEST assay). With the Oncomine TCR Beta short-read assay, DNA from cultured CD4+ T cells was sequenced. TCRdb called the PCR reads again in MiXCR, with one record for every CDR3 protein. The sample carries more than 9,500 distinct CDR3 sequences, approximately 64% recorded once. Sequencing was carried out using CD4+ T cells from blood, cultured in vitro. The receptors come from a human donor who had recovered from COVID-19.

CDR3 in amino acids: CASSQSGMDTQYF. The CDR3 DNA reads as TGCGCCAGCAGTCAAAGCGGGATGGATACGCAGTATTTT. This chain links TRBV5-1 with TRBJ2-3; 7 bases line up with TRBD2. Looked up from germline, CDR1 is SGHRS and CDR2 is YFSETQ. The V and J ends lost 5 bases and 6 bases, in that order; junction bases with no gene match: 6. The CDR3 length is 13 residues.

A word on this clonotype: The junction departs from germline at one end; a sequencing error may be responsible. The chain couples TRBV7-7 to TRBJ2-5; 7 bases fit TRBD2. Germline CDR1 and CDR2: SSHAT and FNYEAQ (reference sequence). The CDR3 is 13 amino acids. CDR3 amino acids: CASSTSSGETQYF. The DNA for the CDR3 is TGTGCTAGCAGCACATCTAGCGGTGAGACCCAGTACTTC.

Here the CDR3 reads CAISRTNTEAFF. As DNA, the CDR3 is TGTGCCATCAGCAGAACGAACACTGAAGCTTTCTTT. The J gene is TRBJ1-1, the V gene TRBV10-3, with D unresolved. The CDR3 extends over 12 amino acids. Germline CDR1 and CDR2: ENHRY and SYGVKD. Deletions cut 6 bases from V and 1 base from J, with 6 bases between.

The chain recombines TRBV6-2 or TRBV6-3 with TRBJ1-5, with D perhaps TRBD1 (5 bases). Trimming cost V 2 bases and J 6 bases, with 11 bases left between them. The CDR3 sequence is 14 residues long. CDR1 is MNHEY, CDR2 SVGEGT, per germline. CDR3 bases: TGTGCCAGCAGTTACGGGGGATCCGGTCAGCCCCAGCATTTT. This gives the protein CASSYGGSGQPQHF.

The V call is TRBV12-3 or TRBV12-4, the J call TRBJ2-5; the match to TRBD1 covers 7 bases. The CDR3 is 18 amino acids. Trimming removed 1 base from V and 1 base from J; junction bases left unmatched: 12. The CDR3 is CASSLGVRQGQSQETQYF. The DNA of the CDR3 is TGTGCCAGCAGTTTAGGGGTTAGACAGGGCCAGTCCCAAGAGACCCAGTACTTC.

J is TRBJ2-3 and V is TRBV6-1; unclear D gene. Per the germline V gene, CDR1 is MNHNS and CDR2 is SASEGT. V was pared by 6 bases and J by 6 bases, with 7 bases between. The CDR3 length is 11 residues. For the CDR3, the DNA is TGTGCCAGCAGAGGTTTGGATACGCAGTATTTT. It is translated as CASRGLDTQYF.

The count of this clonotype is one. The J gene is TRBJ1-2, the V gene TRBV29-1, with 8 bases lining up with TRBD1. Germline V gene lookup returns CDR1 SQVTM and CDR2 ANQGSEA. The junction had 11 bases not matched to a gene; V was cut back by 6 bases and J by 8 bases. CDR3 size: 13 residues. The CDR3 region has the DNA TGCAGCGTCCAACAGGGGGGGTCGGTCGGCTACACCTTC. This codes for CSVQQGGSVGYTF.

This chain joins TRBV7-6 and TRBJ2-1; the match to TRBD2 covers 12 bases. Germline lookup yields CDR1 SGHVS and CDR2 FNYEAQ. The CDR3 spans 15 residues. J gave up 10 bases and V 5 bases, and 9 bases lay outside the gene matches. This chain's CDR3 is CASSPSPSGGGEQFF. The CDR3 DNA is TGTGCCAGCAGCCCATCTCCTAGCGGGGGGGGGGAGCAGTTCTTC.

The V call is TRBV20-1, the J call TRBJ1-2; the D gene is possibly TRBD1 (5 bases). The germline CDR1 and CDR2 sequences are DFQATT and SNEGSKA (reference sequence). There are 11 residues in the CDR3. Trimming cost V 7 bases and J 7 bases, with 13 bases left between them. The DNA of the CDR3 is TGCAGTGTGGGGCGGGCTGGTGGCTACACCTTC. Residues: CSVGRAGGYTF.

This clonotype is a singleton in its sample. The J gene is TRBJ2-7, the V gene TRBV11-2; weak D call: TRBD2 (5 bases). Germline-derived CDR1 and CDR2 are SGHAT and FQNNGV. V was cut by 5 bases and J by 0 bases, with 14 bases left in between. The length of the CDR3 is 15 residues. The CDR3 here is CASSARASSSYEQYF. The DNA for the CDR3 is TGTGCCAGCAGCGCGCGGGCGTCTAGCTCCTACGAGCAGTACTTC.

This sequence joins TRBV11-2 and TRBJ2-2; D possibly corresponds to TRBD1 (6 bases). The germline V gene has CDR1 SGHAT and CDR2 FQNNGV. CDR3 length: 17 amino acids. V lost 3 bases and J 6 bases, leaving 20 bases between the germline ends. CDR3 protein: CASSLGLGRGAAGELFF. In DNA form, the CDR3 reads TGTGCCAGCAGCTTGGGTCTCGGCAGGGGCGCGGCCGGGGAGCTGTTTTTT.

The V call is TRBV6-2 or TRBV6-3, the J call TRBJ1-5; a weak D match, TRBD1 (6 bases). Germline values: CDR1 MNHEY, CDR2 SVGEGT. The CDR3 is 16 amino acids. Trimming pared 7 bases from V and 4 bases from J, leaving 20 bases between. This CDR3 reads CASTPSRGAWNQPQHF. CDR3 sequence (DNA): TGTGCCAGCACCCCGAGTAGGGGGGCCTGGAATCAGCCCCAGCATTTT.

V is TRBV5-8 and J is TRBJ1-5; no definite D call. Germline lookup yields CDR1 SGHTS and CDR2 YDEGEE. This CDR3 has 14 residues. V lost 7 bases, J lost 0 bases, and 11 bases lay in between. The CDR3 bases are TGTGCCAGCGGAAGGACCGATAGCAATCAGCCCCAGCATTTT. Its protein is CASGRTDSNQPQHF.

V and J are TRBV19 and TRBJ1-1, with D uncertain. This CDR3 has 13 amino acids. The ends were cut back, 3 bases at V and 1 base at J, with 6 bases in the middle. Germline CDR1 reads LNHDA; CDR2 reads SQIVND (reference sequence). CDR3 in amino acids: CASSMSRNTEAFF. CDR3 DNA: TGTGCCAGTAGTATGTCCAGGAACACTGAAGCTTTCTTT.

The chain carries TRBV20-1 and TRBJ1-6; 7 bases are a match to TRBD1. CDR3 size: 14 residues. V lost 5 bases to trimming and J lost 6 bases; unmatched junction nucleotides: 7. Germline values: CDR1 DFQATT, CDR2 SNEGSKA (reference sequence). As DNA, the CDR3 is TGCAGTGCTGAGGACAGGTCTCGTAATTCACCCCTCCACTTT. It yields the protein CSAEDRSRNSPLHF.

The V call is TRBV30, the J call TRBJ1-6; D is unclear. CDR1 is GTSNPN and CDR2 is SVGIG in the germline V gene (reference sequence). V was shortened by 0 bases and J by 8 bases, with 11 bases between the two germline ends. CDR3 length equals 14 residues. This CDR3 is CAWSVASVYSPLHF. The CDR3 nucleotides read TGTGCCTGGAGTGTCGCCAGTGTCTATTCACCCCTCCACTTT.

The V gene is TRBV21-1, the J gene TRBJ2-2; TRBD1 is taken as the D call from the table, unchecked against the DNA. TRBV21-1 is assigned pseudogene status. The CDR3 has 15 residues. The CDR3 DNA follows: TGTGCCAGCGGCACGGGGACAAGGAACACCGGGGAGCTGTTTTTT. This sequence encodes CASGTGTRNTGELFF.

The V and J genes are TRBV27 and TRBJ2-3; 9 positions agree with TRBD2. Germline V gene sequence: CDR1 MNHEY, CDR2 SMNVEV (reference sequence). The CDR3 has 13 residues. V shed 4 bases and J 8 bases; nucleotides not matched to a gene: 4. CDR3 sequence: CASSSASGVTQYF. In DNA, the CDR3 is TGTGCCAGCAGTTCAGCTAGCGGGGTTACGCAGTATTTT.

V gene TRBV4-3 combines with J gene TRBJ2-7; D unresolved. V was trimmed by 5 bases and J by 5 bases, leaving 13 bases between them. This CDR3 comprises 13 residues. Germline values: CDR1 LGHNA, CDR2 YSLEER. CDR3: CASSKGTFDEQYF. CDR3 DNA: TGCGCCAGCAGCAAGGGAACCTTTGACGAGCAGTACTTC.

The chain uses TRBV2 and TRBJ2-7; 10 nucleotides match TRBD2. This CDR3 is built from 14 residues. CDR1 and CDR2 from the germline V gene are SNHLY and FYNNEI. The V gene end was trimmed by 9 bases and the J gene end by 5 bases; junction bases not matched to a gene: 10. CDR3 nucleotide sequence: TGTGCCAGTACTAAGCCCGGGACTAGCGACGAGCAGTACTTC. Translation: CASTKPGTSDEQYF.

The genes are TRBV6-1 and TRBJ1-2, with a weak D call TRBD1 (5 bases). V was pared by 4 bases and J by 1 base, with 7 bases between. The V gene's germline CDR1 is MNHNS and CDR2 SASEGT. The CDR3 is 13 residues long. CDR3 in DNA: TGTGCCAGCAGTGGGGGCTATAACTATGGCTACACCTTC. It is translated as CASSGGYNYGYTF.

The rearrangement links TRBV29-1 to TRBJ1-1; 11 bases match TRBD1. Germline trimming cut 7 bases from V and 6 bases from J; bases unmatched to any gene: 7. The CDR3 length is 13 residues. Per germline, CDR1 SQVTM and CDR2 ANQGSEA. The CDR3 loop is CSASRTGGAEAFF. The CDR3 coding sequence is TGCAGCGCCTCCCGGACAGGGGGCGCTGAAGCTTTCTTT. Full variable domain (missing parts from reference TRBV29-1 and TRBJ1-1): SAVISQKPSRDICQRGTSLTIQCQVDSQVTMMFWYRQQPGQSLTLIATANQGSEATYESGFVIDKFPISRPNLTFSTLTVSNMSPEDSSIYLCSASRTGGAEAFFGQGTRLTVV.

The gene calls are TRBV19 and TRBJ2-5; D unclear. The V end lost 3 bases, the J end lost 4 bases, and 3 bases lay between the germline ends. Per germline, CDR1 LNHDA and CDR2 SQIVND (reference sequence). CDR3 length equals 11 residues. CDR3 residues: CASSIRETQYF. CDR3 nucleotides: TGTGCCAGTAGTATCCGAGAGACCCAGTACTTC.

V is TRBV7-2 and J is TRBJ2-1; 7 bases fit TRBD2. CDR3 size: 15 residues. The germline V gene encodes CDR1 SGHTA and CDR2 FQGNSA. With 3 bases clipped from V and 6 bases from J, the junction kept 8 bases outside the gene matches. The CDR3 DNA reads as TGTGCCAGCAGCTTGAGCGGGATGGGGATCAATGAGCAGTTCTTC. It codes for CASSLSGMGINEQFF. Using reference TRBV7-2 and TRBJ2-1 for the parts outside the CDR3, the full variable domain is GAGVSQSPSNKVTEKGKDVELRCDPISGHTALYWYRQSLGQGLEFLIYFQGNSAPDKSGLPSDRFSAERTGGSVSTLTIQRTQQEDSAVYLCASSLSGMGINEQFFGPGTRLTVL.

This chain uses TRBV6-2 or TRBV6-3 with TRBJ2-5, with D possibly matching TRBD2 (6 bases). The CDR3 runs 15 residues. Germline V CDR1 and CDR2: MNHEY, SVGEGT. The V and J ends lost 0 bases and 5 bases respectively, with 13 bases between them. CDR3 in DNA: TGTGCCAGCAGTTACTCCACTAGCTCGCGTGAGACCCAGTACTTC. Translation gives CASSYSTSSRETQYF.

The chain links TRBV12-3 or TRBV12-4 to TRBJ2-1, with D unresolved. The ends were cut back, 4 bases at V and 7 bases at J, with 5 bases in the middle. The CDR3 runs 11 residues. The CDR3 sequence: CASSCWNEQFF. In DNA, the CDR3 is TGTGCCAGCAGTTGCTGGAATGAGCAGTTCTTC.

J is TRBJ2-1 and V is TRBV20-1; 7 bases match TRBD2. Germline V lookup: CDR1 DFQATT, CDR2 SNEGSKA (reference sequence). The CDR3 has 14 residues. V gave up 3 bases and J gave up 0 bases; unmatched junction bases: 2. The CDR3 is CSARRGSSYNEQFF. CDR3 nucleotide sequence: TGCAGTGCTAGGCGGGGGAGCTCCTACAATGAGCAGTTCTTC.

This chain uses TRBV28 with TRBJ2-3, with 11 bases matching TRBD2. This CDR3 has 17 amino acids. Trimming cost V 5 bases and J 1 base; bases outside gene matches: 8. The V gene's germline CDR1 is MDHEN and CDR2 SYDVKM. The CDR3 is CASSLGLTSGGTDTQYF. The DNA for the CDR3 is TGTGCCAGCAGTCTTGGCCTGACTAGCGGGGGCACAGATACGCAGTATTTT. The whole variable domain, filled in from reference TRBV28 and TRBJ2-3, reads DVKVTQSSRYLVKRTGEKVFLECVQDMDHENMFWYRQDPGLGLRLIYFSYDVKMKEKGDIPEGYSVSREKKERFSLILESASTNQTSMYLCASSLGLTSGGTDTQYFGPGTRLTVL.